These T cell receptor beta chains were read from a single sample in a study of vaccination and CD4 T cells after COVID-19. Their antigen targets remain unknown. TCRdb itself ran the PCR reads through MiXCR, one entry per CDR3 protein. This table holds about 7,100 distinct CDR3 sequences, 73% found once. The specimen sequenced was CD4+ T cells from blood, cultured in vitro. The receptors stem from a human donor who had recovered from COVID-19. Both conserved end residues are part of each CDR3. The D gene is left open where the match is weak. Not all rows give a size; the values are once, few, many and, for expanded clones, a class.

J gene: TRBJ1-6; clone size: NA; V gene: TRBV27; D gene: TRBD1; CDR3 protein: CASRPRTGGNSPLHF; CDR3 DNA: TGTGCCAGCAGACCCAGGACAGGAGGGAATTCACCCCTCCACTTT
J gene: TRBJ2-7; clone size: NA; V gene: TRBV20-1; D gene: TRBD2; CDR3 protein: CSARTSGRSYEQYF; CDR3 DNA: TGCAGTGCCCGGACTAGCGGGAGATCCTACGAGCAGTACTTC
J gene: TRBJ2-5; clone size: NA; V gene: TRBV24-1; D gene: TRBD1; CDR3 protein: CATPTGLETQYF; CDR3 DNA: TGTGCCACGCCGACAGGGTTGGAGACCCAGTACTTC
J gene: TRBJ2-7; clone size: NA; V gene: TRBV20-1; D gene: TRBD1; CDR3 protein: CSASSATGYEQYF; CDR3 DNA: TGCAGTGCCTCCTCCGCGACAGGGTACGAGCAGTACTTC
J gene: TRBJ1-2; clone size: medium-sized; V gene: TRBV11-2; D gene: NA; CDR3 protein: CASSPLDGSGGYTF; CDR3 DNA: TGTGCCAGCAGCCCATTGGACGGGTCGGGGGGCTACACCTTC
J gene: TRBJ1-6; clone size: large; V gene: TRBV27; D gene: NA; CDR3 protein: CASSLRSSYNSPLHF; CDR3 DNA: TGTGCCAGCAGTTTGAGAAGTTCCTATAATTCACCCCTCCACTTT
J gene: TRBJ1-6; clone size: NA; V gene: TRBV7-9; D gene: TRBD1; CDR3 protein: CASSHGQGGNSPLHF; CDR3 DNA: TGTGCCAGCAGCCATGGACAGGGAGGTAATTCACCCCTCCACTTT
J gene: TRBJ1-2; clone size: NA; V gene: TRBV20-1; D gene: NA; CDR3 protein: CSARALGVGRF; CDR3 DNA: TGCAGTGCTAGAGCACTGGGGGTGGGGAGGTTC
J gene: TRBJ2-1; clone size: NA; V gene: TRBV27; D gene: TRBD1; CDR3 protein: CASSTRDSRARSYNEQFF; CDR3 DNA: TGTGCCAGCAGTACCCGGGACAGCAGAGCCCGCTCCTACAATGAGCAGTTCTTC
J gene: TRBJ1-5; clone size: large; V gene: TRBV15; D gene: TRBD1; CDR3 protein: CATSRADRGPNQPQHF; CDR3 DNA: TGTGCCACCAGCAGGGCAGACAGGGGCCCTAATCAGCCCCAGCATTTT
J gene: TRBJ1-5; clone size: few; V gene: TRBV6-1; D gene: NA; CDR3 protein: CATRGGNQPQHF; CDR3 DNA: TGTGCCACCCGGGGGGGCAATCAGCCCCAGCATTTT
J gene: TRBJ2-2; clone size: NA; V gene: TRBV7-9; D gene: NA; CDR3 protein: CATRARGDTGELFF; CDR3 DNA: TGTGCCACTAGAGCCAGGGGGGACACCGGGGAGCTGTTTTTT
J gene: TRBJ2-1; clone size: NA; V gene: TRBV27; D gene: TRBD2; CDR3 protein: CASSLYPLGSGRSNEQFF; CDR3 DNA: TGTGCCAGCAGTTTATACCCGCTGGGTAGCGGGAGGTCAAATGAACAGTTCTTC
J gene: TRBJ2-3; clone size: NA; V gene: TRBV7-2; D gene: NA; CDR3 protein: CASSFRADTQYF; CDR3 DNA: TGTGCCAGCAGCTTTAGGGCAGATACGCAGTATTTT
J gene: TRBJ1-5; clone size: NA; V gene: TRBV20-1; D gene: TRBD1; CDR3 protein: CSATQGGWSNQPQHF; CDR3 DNA: TGCAGTGCTACCCAGGGGGGTTGGAGCAATCAGCCCCAGCATTTT
J gene: TRBJ2-7; clone size: NA; V gene: TRBV7-2; D gene: TRBD2; CDR3 protein: CASSWSGLAGVSSSYEQYF; CDR3 DNA: TGTGCCAGCAGCTGGTCAGGGCTAGCGGGAGTCTCAAGCTCCTACGAGCAGTACTTC
J gene: TRBJ2-4; clone size: NA; V gene: TRBV7-2; D gene: TRBD2; CDR3 protein: CASSLAWTSGKNIQYF; CDR3 DNA: TGTGCCAGCAGCTTAGCATGGACTAGCGGCAAAAACATTCAGTACTTC
J gene: TRBJ1-2; clone size: NA; V gene: TRBV20-1; D gene: TRBD1; CDR3 protein: CSVYSDRGRTNYGYTF; CDR3 DNA: TGCAGTGTCTACTCTGACAGGGGGCGGACAAACTATGGCTACACCTTC
J gene: TRBJ1-2; clone size: NA; V gene: TRBV6-1; D gene: NA; CDR3 protein: CASIKDGTLVGYTF; CDR3 DNA: TGTGCCAGCATCAAGGACGGCACCCTCGTTGGCTACACCTTC
J gene: TRBJ1-5; clone size: NA; V gene: TRBV6-1; D gene: NA; CDR3 protein: CASQKSGRNQPQHF; CDR3 DNA: TGTGCCAGCCAGAAGTCAGGGCGCAATCAGCCCCAGCATTTT
J gene: TRBJ1-5; clone size: NA; V gene: TRBV2; D gene: NA; CDR3 protein: CASSTPYPYSNQPQHF; CDR3 DNA: TGTGCCAGCAGTACCCCATATCCCTATAGCAATCAGCCCCAGCATTTT
J gene: TRBJ2-1; clone size: NA; V gene: TRBV7-9; D gene: NA; CDR3 protein: CASSPRPRTGNEQFF; CDR3 DNA: TGTGCCAGCAGCCCCCGGCCCCGAACCGGTAATGAGCAGTTCTTC
J gene: TRBJ1-2; clone size: once; V gene: TRBV4-3; D gene: NA; CDR3 protein: CASSQEAGGYTF; CDR3 DNA: TGCGCCAGCAGCCAAGAGGCGGGTGGCTACACCTTC
J gene: TRBJ2-7; clone size: NA; V gene: TRBV24-1; D gene: NA; CDR3 protein: CATSDSRGRSYEQYF; CDR3 DNA: TGTGCCACCAGTGATTCCCGTGGGCGGTCCTACGAGCAGTACTTC
J gene: TRBJ2-7; clone size: NA; V gene: TRBV10-3; D gene: NA; CDR3 protein: CAISEFGYEQYF; CDR3 DNA: TGTGCCATCAGTGAGTTCGGGTACGAGCAGTACTTC
J gene: TRBJ2-3; clone size: NA; V gene: TRBV20-1; D gene: NA; CDR3 protein: CSAPNSKVQYF; CDR3 DNA: TGCAGTGCTCCCAACAGTAAGGTCCAGTATTTT
J gene: TRBJ1-5; clone size: NA; V gene: TRBV2; D gene: NA; CDR3 protein: CASSMGGDQPQHF; CDR3 DNA: TGTGCCAGCAGCATGGGGGGCGATCAGCCCCAGCATTTT
J gene: TRBJ2-3; clone size: few; V gene: TRBV20-1; D gene: TRBD2; CDR3 protein: CSATGLAATDTQYF; CDR3 DNA: TGCAGTGCCACAGGACTAGCGGCCACAGATACGCAGTATTTT
J gene: TRBJ2-7; clone size: NA; V gene: TRBV24-1; D gene: TRBD2; CDR3 protein: CATSGGAGGSPEQYF; CDR3 DNA: TGTGCCACCAGTGGTGGAGCGGGAGGGTCACCCGAGCAGTACTTC